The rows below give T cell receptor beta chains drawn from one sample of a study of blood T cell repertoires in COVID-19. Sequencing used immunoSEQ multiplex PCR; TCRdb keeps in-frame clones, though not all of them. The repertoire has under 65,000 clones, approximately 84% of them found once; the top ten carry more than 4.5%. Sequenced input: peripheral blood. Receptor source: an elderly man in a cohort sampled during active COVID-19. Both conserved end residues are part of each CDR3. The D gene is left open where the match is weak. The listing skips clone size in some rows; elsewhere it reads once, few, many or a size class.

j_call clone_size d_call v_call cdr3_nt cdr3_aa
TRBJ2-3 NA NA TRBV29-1 TGCAGCGTTGAAGAGGGGACTGGAAAAACAGATACGCAGTATTTT CSVEEGTGKTDTQYF
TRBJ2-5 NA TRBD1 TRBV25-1 TGTGCCAGCAGTGAATCTGGACAGGGTATGGAGACCCAGTACTTC CASSESGQGMETQYF
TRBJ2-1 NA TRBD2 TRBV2 TGTGCCAGCAGTTTCACCGGGACTAGATTTGAGCAGTTCTTC CASSFTGTRFEQFF
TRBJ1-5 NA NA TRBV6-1 TGTGCCAGCAGTGACAGGGGTAATCAGCCCCAGCATTTT CASSDRGNQPQHF
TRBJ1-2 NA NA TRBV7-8 TGTGCCAGCAGCCCTAGCAGGGGTATTTATGGCTACACCTTC CASSPSRGIYGYTF
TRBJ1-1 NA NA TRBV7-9 TGTGCCAGCAGCTCACAGACGGTGAACACTGAAGCTTTCTTT CASSSQTVNTEAFF
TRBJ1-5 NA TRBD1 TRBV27 TGTGCCAGCAGTTCCCATTTGACAGGGCCCTCGGCGCCCCAGCATTTT CASSSHLTGPSAPQHF
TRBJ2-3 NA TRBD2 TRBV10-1 TGCGCCAGCAGCGGGACTAGCGGGAATGGTGCAGATACGCAGTATTTT CASSGTSGNGADTQYF
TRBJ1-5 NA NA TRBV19 TGTGCCAGTAGAAACCAGGGAAGGGGCAATCAGCCCCAGCATTTT CASRNQGRGNQPQHF
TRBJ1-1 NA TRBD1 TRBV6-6 TGTGCCAGCAGTCCTGGACAGGGAATTGCAGCCACTGAAGCTTTCTTT CASSPGQGIAATEAFF
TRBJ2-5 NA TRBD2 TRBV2 TGTGCCAGCAGTGAATTTGGGACTACCCTGCGGACCCAGTACTTC CASSEFGTTLRTQYF
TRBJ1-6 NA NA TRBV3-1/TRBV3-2 TGTGCCAGCAGCCTCTCGGGACAATCCTATAATTCACCCCTCCACTTT CASSLSGQSYNSPLHF
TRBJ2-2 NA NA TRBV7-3 TGTGCCAGCAGCGTATCAGGGACCGGGGAGCTGTTTTTT CASSVSGTGELFF
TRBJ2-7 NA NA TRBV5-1 TGCGCCAGCAGCTTGGAACTGGGCCCCTACGAGCAGTACTTC CASSLELGPYEQYF
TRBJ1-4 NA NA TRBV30 TGTGCCTGGAGTGTACGGAGGAACGAAAAACTGTTTTTT CAWSVRRNEKLFF
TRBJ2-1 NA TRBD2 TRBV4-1 TGCGCCAGCAGCCAAGCCGGACTAGCGGAGTTGGATGAGCAGTTCTTC CASSQAGLAELDEQFF
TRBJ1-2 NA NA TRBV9 TGTGCCAGCAGCCCCCACAGGCAGACCCACTATGGCTACACCTTC CASSPHRQTHYGYTF
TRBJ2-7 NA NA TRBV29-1 TGCAGCGTTGAAGATCGATCAGGGGGGTACGAGCAGTACTTC CSVEDRSGGYEQYF
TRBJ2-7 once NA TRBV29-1 TGCAGCGTTGATGAGGGTGGTGGCTACGAGCAGTACTTC CSVDEGGGYEQYF
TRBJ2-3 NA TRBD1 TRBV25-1 TGTGCCAGCAGTGAACTCGGACAGGTGACCACAGATACGCAGTATTTT CASSELGQVTTDTQYF
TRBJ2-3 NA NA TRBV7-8 TGTGCCAGCAGCCATACGGGAGATACGCAGTATTTT CASSHTGDTQYF
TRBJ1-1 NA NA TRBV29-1 TGCAGCGTTGGGTATAATACTATGAACACTGAAGCTTTCTTT CSVGYNTMNTEAFF
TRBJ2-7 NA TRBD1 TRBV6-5 TGTGCCAGCAGTCGGGACAGATTAACTTTCATCCAGCAGTACTTC CASSRDRLTFIQQYF
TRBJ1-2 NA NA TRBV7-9 TGTGCCAGCAGCACACCTAACTATGGCTACACCTTC CASSTPNYGYTF
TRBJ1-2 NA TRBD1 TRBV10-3 TGTGCCATTGCCCAGGACAGGGAATATGGCTACACCTTC CAIAQDREYGYTF
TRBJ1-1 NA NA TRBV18 TGTGCCAGCTCACCGGCCAGCTGGGCCACTGAAGCTTTCTTT CASSPASWATEAFF
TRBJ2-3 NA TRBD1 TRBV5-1 TGCGCCAGCAGCCTCAGGGACAGGGTTCAGGCGCAGTATTTT CASSLRDRVQAQYF
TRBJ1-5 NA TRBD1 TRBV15 TGTGCCACCAGCAGAGCCAACGGACAGGTGTATCAGCCCCAGCATTTT CATSRANGQVYQPQHF
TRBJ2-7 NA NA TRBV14 TGTGCCAGCAGCCAAGGAGGAGGGACCTCCTACGAGCAGTACTTC CASSQGGGTSYEQYF
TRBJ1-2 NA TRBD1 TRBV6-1 TGTGCCAGCAGTGAAGCCGGGACAGGGACGTATGGCTACACCTTC CASSEAGTGTYGYTF
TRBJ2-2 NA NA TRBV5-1 TGCGCCAGCAGCTTGGGGGGCCAGAACACCGGGGAGCTGTTTTTT CASSLGGQNTGELFF
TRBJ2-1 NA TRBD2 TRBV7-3 TGTGCCAGCAGCTCCCGGACTAGCGGGGGGGCGAATGAGCAGTTCTTC CASSSRTSGGANEQFF
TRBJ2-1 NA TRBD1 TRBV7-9 TGTGCCAGCAGCCCTGACAGGGGAGGCTACAATGAGCAGTTCTTC CASSPDRGGYNEQFF
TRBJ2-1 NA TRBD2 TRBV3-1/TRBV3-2 TGTGCCAGCAGCCAGAGCGGGGGGGCCGGTGAGCAGTTCTTC CASSQSGGAGEQFF
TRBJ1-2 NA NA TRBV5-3 TGTGCCAGAAGCTTGGATGTCTTATCGGGGGGCTATGGCTACACCTTC CARSLDVLSGGYGYTF
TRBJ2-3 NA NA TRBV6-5 TGTGCCAGCTTCGGACCGGCGGGAGATACGCAGTATTTT CASFGPAGDTQYF
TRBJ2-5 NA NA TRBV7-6 TGTGCCAGCAGCCCGCGGACAGACCAAGAGACCCAGTACTTC CASSPRTDQETQYF
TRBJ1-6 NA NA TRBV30 TGTGCCTGGAATCAGGCCTCCTATAATTCACCCCTCCACTTT CAWNQASYNSPLHF
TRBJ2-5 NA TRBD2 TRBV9 TGTGCCAGCAGCGATACCAGACTAGCGGGGGGGAGTGAGACCCAGTACTTC CASSDTRLAGGSETQYF
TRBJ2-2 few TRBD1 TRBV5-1 TGCGCCAGCAGCTTATCGGGACAGGGCGGCACCGGGGAGCTGTTTTTT CASSLSGQGGTGELFF
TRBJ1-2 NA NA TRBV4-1 TGCGCCAGCAGCCAGCAAGGGGTCTATGGCTACACCTTC CASSQQGVYGYTF
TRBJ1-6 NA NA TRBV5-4 TGTGCCAGCAGCCTACGGGGGAGTTCACCCCTCCACTTT CASSLRGSSPLHF
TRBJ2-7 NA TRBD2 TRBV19 TGTGCCAGTAGTCAGCGGGGTGAGCAGTACTTC CASSQRGEQYF
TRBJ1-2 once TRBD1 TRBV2 TGTGCCAGCAGACCGGACAGGGGGCGAGTGGGCGGCTACACCTTC CASRPDRGRVGGYTF
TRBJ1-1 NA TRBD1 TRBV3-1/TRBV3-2 TGTGCCAGCAGCCAAGTGGGACAGGAAGCAGGGGGCACTGAAGCTTTCTTT CASSQVGQEAGGTEAFF
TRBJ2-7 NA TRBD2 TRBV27 TGTGCCAGCAGTAGGGGCTCCGGGACTAGCGGGGCTTACGAGCAGTACTTC CASSRGSGTSGAYEQYF
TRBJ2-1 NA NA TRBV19 TGTGCCAGTAGAATAGGAGGGTGGAATGAGCAGTTCTTC CASRIGGWNEQFF
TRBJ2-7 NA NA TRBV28 TGTGCCAGCAGTTTCCTCGGGTACGAGCAGTACTTC CASSFLGYEQYF